This T cell receptor (beta chain) stems from a study of T cell responses to AZD1222 COVID-19 vaccine. Study results and caveats: Only 6 or 7 AZD1222 recipients tested seropositive at baseline. Sampled repertoires all dated from after the peak T cell response. Once two AZD1222 doses were given, Spike-specific TCR breadth and depth went up. Along spike, vaccine-associated CD4 TCRs were found throughout, with dominance at 160-218 and 743-854.

As for this clone: What it binds is unknown.

V dropped 2 bases and J dropped 1 base, with 14 bases sitting between them. The CDR3 has 15 residues. The germline gives CDR1 GTSNPN, CDR2 SVGIG (reference sequence). Produced via immunoSEQ multiplex PCR; TCRdb's table is partial and in-frame only. The sample lists about 130,000 clones, around 90% occurring once. The TCR was taken from an adult in good health. The rearrangement joins TRBV30 to TRBJ1-1; tentative D call: TRBD1 (6 bases). The source was peripheral blood, collected on day 0 of AZD1222 vaccination. DNA of the CDR3: TGTGCCTGGAGTCCGCGGACAGCCTCGAACACTGAAGCTTTCTTT. It codes for CAWSPRTASNTEAFF.